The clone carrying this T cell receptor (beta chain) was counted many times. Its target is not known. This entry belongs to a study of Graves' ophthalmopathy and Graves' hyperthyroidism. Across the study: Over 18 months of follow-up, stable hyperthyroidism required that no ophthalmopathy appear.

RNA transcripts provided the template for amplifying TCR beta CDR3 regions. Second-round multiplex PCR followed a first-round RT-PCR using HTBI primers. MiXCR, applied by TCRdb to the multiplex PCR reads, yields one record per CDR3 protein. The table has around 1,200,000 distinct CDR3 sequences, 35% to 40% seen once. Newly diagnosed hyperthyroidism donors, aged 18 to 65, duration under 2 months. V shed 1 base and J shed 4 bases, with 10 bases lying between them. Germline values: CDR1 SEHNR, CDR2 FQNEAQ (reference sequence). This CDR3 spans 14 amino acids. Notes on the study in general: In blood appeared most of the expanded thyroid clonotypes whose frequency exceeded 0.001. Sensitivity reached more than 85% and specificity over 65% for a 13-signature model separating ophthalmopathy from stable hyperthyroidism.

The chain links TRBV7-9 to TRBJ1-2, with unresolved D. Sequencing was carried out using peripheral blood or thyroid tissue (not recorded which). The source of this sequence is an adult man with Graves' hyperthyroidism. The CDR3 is CASSLVVAGYGYTF. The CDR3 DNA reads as TGTGCCAGCAGCTTAGTTGTAGCTGGCTATGGCTACACCTTC.